Listed here are 15 T cell receptor beta chains from one sample, sequenced in a study of cytomegalovirus exposure and HLA in healthy donors. Profiled with immunoSEQ multiplex PCR; TCRdb holds only in-frame clones, not every one. The sample lists around 70,000 clones, approximately 94% occurring once. Sequenced: PBMCs. The receptor source for this set is a woman younger than 30 in good health and CMV-seronegative.

The chain has TRBV11-1 and TRBJ2-5, with a tentative D call TRBD2 (7 bases). Germline V gene sequence: CDR1 SGHAT, CDR2 FQDESV (reference sequence). Trimming stripped 4 bases from V and 2 bases from J, with 17 bases between. CDR3 length: 16 residues. The CDR3 nucleotides are TGTGCCAGCAGCTCAACTACCAGGGGACTACAAGAGACCCAGTACTTC. This gives the protein CASSSTTRGLQETQYF.

The genes are TRBV5-4 and TRBJ2-5; D may be TRBD2 (7 bases). Germline V gene data show CDR1 as SGHNT and CDR2 as YYREEE (reference sequence). This CDR3 region has 17 residues. V was shortened by 0 bases and J by 5 bases, with 20 bases between the two germline ends. In nucleotides, the CDR3 is TGTGCCAGCAGCTTGGGTTCGGGCGGGGGCCCCTCGGAGACCCAGTACTTC. The encoded protein is CASSLGSGGGPSETQYF.

The sample holds one count of this clone. The chain has TRBV9 and TRBJ2-5, with a tentative D call TRBD2 (6 bases). This CDR3 is built from 14 residues. Trimming removed 3 bases from V and 6 bases from J, with 15 bases in between. CDR1 SGDLS and CDR2 YYNGEE come from the germline V gene. The CDR3 DNA sequence: TGTGCCAGCAGCGCCTCTATGGGGGGACAGACCCAGTACTTC. As protein: CASSASMGGQTQYF. The full variable domain, with the rest looked up from reference TRBV9 and TRBJ2-5, is DSGVTQTPKHLITATGQRVTLRCSPRSGDLSVYWYQQSLDQGLQFLIQYYNGEERAKGNILERFSAQQFPDLHSELNLSSLELGDSALYFCASSASMGGQTQYFGPGTRLLVL.

The chain links TRBV5-5 to TRBJ2-1; TRBD1 is a possible D gene (5 bases). The CDR3 consists of 14 residues. Germline CDR1 and CDR2: SGHKS and YYEKEE (reference sequence). Trimming cost V 0 bases and J 3 bases, with 7 bases left between them. The CDR3, as DNA: TGTGCCAGCAGCTTGGGCGACAGCTACAATGAGCAGTTCTTC. This translates into CASSLGDSYNEQFF.

This sequence joins TRBV5-1 and TRBJ2-2, with TRBD2 matching 10 bases. Germline V gene lookup returns CDR1 SGHRS and CDR2 YFSETQ. Trimming cost V 1 base and J 7 bases; bases outside gene matches: 7. This CDR3 is 16 amino acids long. The CDR3 is CASSLKSSGGDGELFF. The CDR3 region has the DNA TGCGCCAGCAGCTTGAAGTCTAGCGGGGGAGACGGGGAGCTGTTTTTT. The full variable domain, in which reference TRBV5-1 and TRBJ2-2 provide the parts outside the CDR3, is KAGVTQTPRYLIKTRGQQVTLSCSPISGHRSVSWYQQTPGQGLQFLFEYFSETQRNKGNFPGRFSGRQFSNSRSEMNVSTLELGDSALYLCASSLKSSGGDGELFFGEGSRLTVL.

This chain uses TRBV7-6 with TRBJ2-2, with a possible D match to TRBD1 (6 bases). This CDR3 contains 17 residues. Germline CDR1 SGHVS, CDR2 FNYEAQ. The V and J ends lost 4 bases and 4 bases respectively, with 19 bases between them. The CDR3 sequence: CASSYLRNMDSTGELFF. The CDR3 DNA sequence: TGTGCCAGCAGCTACCTAAGGAACATGGACAGCACCGGGGAGCTGTTTTTT.

There are a few counts of this clone. V is TRBV28 and J is TRBJ1-2; D ambiguous. The CDR3 has 13 amino acids. Per germline, CDR1 MDHEN and CDR2 SYDVKM. Trimming took 6 bases from V and 4 from J, leaving 12 bases between them. CDR3 nucleotides: TGTGCCAGCAGCCCTAGACTGGGCTATGGCTACACCTTC. As protein: CASSPRLGYGYTF.

The chain couples TRBV5-1 to TRBJ2-5; 12 nucleotides align to TRBD2. The CDR3 extends over 16 amino acids. J was trimmed by 0 bases and V by 3 bases; bases with no gene match: 3. Germline V gene data show CDR1 as SGHRS and CDR2 as YFSETQ. In DNA, the CDR3 is TGCGCCAGCAGCTACGGACTAGCGGGGTACCAAGAGACCCAGTACTTC. Translating it yields CASSYGLAGYQETQYF.

In DNA form, the CDR3 reads TGCAGCGTTGAAAACAGGGACTCCTACGAGCAGTACTTC. This gives the protein CSVENRDSYEQYF. This chain links TRBV29-1 with TRBJ2-7; maybe TRBD1 (6 bases). Germline CDR1 SQVTM, CDR2 ANQGSEA. The length of the CDR3 is 13 residues. Trimming removed 2 bases at V and 0 bases at J, with 8 bases between.

The genes are TRBV4-1 and TRBJ2-3; D gene uncertain. The germline gives CDR1 MGHRA, CDR2 YSYEKL. This CDR3 has 15 residues. V lost 1 base, J lost 2 bases, and 10 bases lay in between. The CDR3 loop reads CASSQVPADTDTQYF. The CDR3 coding sequence is TGCGCCAGCAGCCAAGTCCCCGCGGACACAGATACGCAGTATTTT.

The gene calls are TRBV7-8 and TRBJ1-5; D ambiguous. The CDR3 has 14 residues. The V end lost 1 base, the J end lost 4 bases, and 8 bases lay between the germline ends. The germline V gene has CDR1 SGHVS and CDR2 FQNEAQ. The CDR3 DNA reads TGTGCCAGCAGCTTAGGGGCAGCTAATCAGCCCCAGCATTTT. Translating it yields CASSLGAANQPQHF.

The rearrangement uses TRBV5-6 and TRBJ2-7, with TRBD2 matching 7 bases. The length of the CDR3 is 15 residues. Germline-derived CDR1 and CDR2 are SGHDT and YYEEEE. J was trimmed by 4 bases and V by 0 bases; bases with no gene match: 7. The CDR3 DNA reads TGTGCCAGCAGCTTGGGGTTACGGGAGGATTACGAGCAGTACTTC. It specifies CASSLGLREDYEQYF.

This chain joins TRBV9 and TRBJ1-5, with D possibly matching TRBD1 (5 bases). Germline V gene lookup returns CDR1 SGDLS and CDR2 YYNGEE. The ends were cut back, 3 bases at V and 2 bases at J, with 18 bases in the middle. CDR3 length: 17 amino acids. The CDR3 nucleotides read TGTGCCAGCAGCGAAGACAGCGAGTTTTTGGGCAATCAGCCCCAGCATTTT. It translates to CASSEDSEFLGNQPQHF.

The chain has TRBV19 and TRBJ2-3; 8 nucleotides align to TRBD1. The CDR3 has 16 amino acids. V lost 5 bases, J lost 3 bases, and 10 bases stayed unmatched. Germline V lookup: CDR1 LNHDA, CDR2 SQIVND (reference sequence). The CDR3 sequence is CASSPRGQGATDTQYF. The CDR3 DNA reads TGTGCCAGTAGTCCCCGTGGGCAGGGGGCAACAGATACGCAGTATTTT.

Only a few counts were recorded for this clone. The chain joins TRBV30 to TRBJ1-2, with 7 bases lining up with TRBD1. Unmatched junction bases numbered 12, after V lost 8 bases and J lost 6 bases. Germline assignment: CDR1 GTSNPN and CDR2 SVGIG (reference sequence). CDR3 length equals 13 residues. The CDR3 here is CAKNFGTADGYTF. The CDR3 bases are TGTGCCAAGAACTTCGGGACAGCCGATGGCTACACCTTC.